Reported below is one TCR beta chain. One end of the junction varies from germline; a read error may be responsible. Ophthalmopathy in the donors was of moderate-to-severe activity, with CAS ≥3, NOSPECS ≥4 and duration under 3 months. An approximately 10 ml volume of fresh peripheral blood provided the PBMCs. RNA transcripts served as template for amplifying TCR beta CDR3 sequences. Investigators did first-round RT-PCR with HTBI primers, then second-round multiplex PCR. One entry per CDR3 protein results from TCRdb running MiXCR on the multiplex PCR reads. The table includes around 600,000 distinct CDR3 sequences, over 40% detected once. The sample originates from a study of Graves' ophthalmopathy and Graves' hyperthyroidism. This TCR was sampled from an adult man with Graves' ophthalmopathy. Material for sequencing was peripheral blood.

CDR3 protein: CAIKLAPNTGKLLF. The CDR3, as DNA: TGTGCCATCAAACTAGCGCCGAACACCGGGAAGCTGCTTTTT. The chain employs TRBV10-3 and TRBJ2-2, with 7 bases that match TRBD2. This CDR3 region has 14 residues. Germline CDR1 reads ENHRY; CDR2 reads SYGVKD.